This T cell receptor beta chain was sequenced during a study of human T cells and chemical hapten exposure. TCRdb processed the RACE reads anew with MiXCR; each CDR3 protein has one entry. The profile shows roughly 200,000 distinct CDR3 sequences, around 20% of them singletons. Germline assignment: CDR1 SGHDT and CDR2 YYEEEE. The V gene lost 0 bases and the J gene lost 0 bases, with 7 bases spanning the gap. CDR3 length: 15 residues. As to time point: patch test 1, 2 weeks after DPC sensitization. Treatment here: therapeutic diphenylcyclopropenone sensitization with weekly scalp DPC. The input for sequencing was whole blood, taken in connection with sensitization to the hapten diphenylcyclopropenone (DPC). V usage is TRBV5-6 and J usage is TRBJ1-5; D call uncertain. The sequence came from a woman between 45 and 65 years old with alopecia areata. Some clones in this sample may be carry-over from other donors' samples. CDR3 protein: CASSLASTSNQPQHF. The CDR3 nucleotides read TGTGCCAGCAGCTTGGCCAGCACTAGCAATCAGCCCCAGCATTTT.